This TCR beta chain appears in the sequencing data of a study of CD8 T cells in Susac syndrome (dated by TCRdb to between 2018 and 2021). Study-level background: Whether CD8+ T cell activation and differentiation in Susac syndrome was antigen driven was tested using repertoire sequencing.

On this clonotype: Its antigen is not yet known. Per-base quality was not reported, and no clone a single base away is much larger than it.

The full study reports these points: The number of individuals in the TCR sequencing and HLA analysis was acknowledged as relatively small.

After removal of 2 bases from V and 5 bases from J, the junction retains 2 bases not matched to a gene. CDR1 MGHDK and CDR2 SYGVNS were looked up in the germline V gene. Reading from cysteine to phenylalanine, the CDR3 counts 13 amino acids. The sequence is cut down to CDR3 DNA, 39 bases in frame from base 1. High-throughput TCR beta sequencing profiled peripheral blood CD8+ and CD4+ T cells from healthy donors, Susac syndrome patients and multiple sclerosis patients. Treatment-naive patients with stable or active relapsing-remitting disease fulfilling revised McDonald criteria were used as multiple sclerosis controls. CD8+ TEMRA cells were enriched by FACS, while bulk CD8+ and CD4+ T cells were purified by magnetic negative isolation. Blood was drawn into EDTA tubes, processed within 24 hours, and PBMCs were isolated by density gradient centrifugation. PBMCs intended for TCR sequencing were cryopreserved in liquid nitrogen and were subsequently thawed in a 37 degrees C water bath. The sorted or isolated CD4+, CD8+ and CD8+ TEMRA cells reached a purity of at least 90%.

RNA was extracted with the RNeasy kit and about 0.45 to 1 ug was reverse transcribed using random hexamers. The immunoSEQ multiplex PCR assay, covering 54 Vbeta and 13 Jbeta segments, was used to amplify TCR beta CDR3 regions. To correct PCR amplification bias, a synthetic template baseline was used for both primer optimization and computational correction. The study's own analysis went as follows. Reads were annotated to V, D and J genes according to IMGT and were analyzed with immunoSEQ Analyzer, with only productive sequences retained. To calculate clonality, Shannon entropy was normalized by log2 of the number of productive unique sequences and then subtracted from one. For each patient and control, public and private clones were evaluated among the 100 most prevalent clones. Clones were defined as Susac-specific if absent from the healthy and MS cohorts, from 900 to 1,200 published viral clones and from other ImmuneACCESS disease sequences. The raw public data were reprocessed by TCRdb itself: fastp quality trimming at Q25, MiXCR clonotype calling, in-frame beta chains only. Entries are consolidated by CDR3 protein sequence, retaining the most common genes and DNA. These V and J calls originate from TCRdb's pipeline instead of the authors' own analysis. The sample profile shows around 280,000 distinct CDR3 sequences; about 91% of them were found once. The ten largest account for 0.065% of the sample.

Sequenced: CD4+ T cells from PBMCs. In this chain, TRBV25-1 is recombined with TRBJ1-1, with 7 bases matching TRBD1. This TCR derives from a human donor with multiple sclerosis. At the DNA level, the sequence is TGTGCCAGCAGTGAACCAGGGGGAACTGAAGCTTTCTTT. Its protein is CASSEPGGTEAFF.